One sample yielded the 30 T cell receptor beta chains listed below, sequenced in a study of post-analysis software for immune sequencing data. Every TCR beta cDNA library bore unique molecular identifiers. TCRdb reprocessed the PCR reads via MiXCR and lists one record per CDR3 protein. Among 350,000 to 500,000 distinct CDR3 sequences listed, approximately 39% were seen once. Study-level results: Included in a set of roughly five TRBV segments more frequent in patients than controls were TRBV5-6, TRBV5-1 and TRBV20-1.

No antigens are known for them. The sample consisted of blood. The source of these receptors is a girl aged 2 to 10 with multiple sclerosis.

V is TRBV28 and J is TRBJ1-1; D is unclear. This CDR3 region has 13 residues. V lost 3 bases and J 11 bases, leaving 16 bases between the germline ends. The germline V gene has CDR1 MDHEN and CDR2 SYDVKM. CDR3 amino acids: CASSFRPATVAFF. The CDR3 DNA reads TGTGCCAGCAGTTTCCGACCGGCCACGGTGGCTTTCTTT.

The genes are TRBV6-2 or TRBV6-3 and TRBJ2-3, with a weak D call TRBD1 (6 bases). V was cut by 6 bases and J by 0 bases, with 19 bases left in between. Germline assignment: CDR1 MNHEY and CDR2 SVGEGT. The CDR3 loop spans 17 amino acids. For the CDR3, the DNA is TGTGCCAGCAGGGACCCCCCGGGACAAAGAAGCACAGATACGCAGTATTTT. As protein: CASRDPPGQRSTDTQYF.

The V gene is TRBV5-1, the J gene TRBJ2-3; the D gene is possibly TRBD2 (6 bases). The V gene's germline CDR1 is SGHRS and CDR2 YFSETQ. V shed 4 bases and J shed 0 bases, with 12 bases lying between them. CDR3 length equals 15 residues. The CDR3 bases are TGCGCCAGCAGCGCGGGACTGAGTAGCACAGATACGCAGTATTTT. As protein: CASSAGLSSTDTQYF.

This chain joins TRBV2 and TRBJ2-1; D is possibly TRBD1 or TRBD2 (5 bases each). Germline-derived CDR1 and CDR2 are SNHLY and FYNNEI. The CDR3 is 15 amino acids. V lost 3 bases and J 2 bases, leaving 11 bases between the germline ends. CDR3 nucleotides: TGTGCCAGCAGTGAGTTTGGGGGTACCTACAATGAGCAGTTCTTC. Translated, it gives CASSEFGGTYNEQFF.

This clonotype was seen more than once but under ten times. V usage is TRBV7-9 and J usage is TRBJ2-4; 15 positions match TRBD2. The CDR3 extends over 20 amino acids. The J segment lost 3 bases and the V segment lost 0 bases, leaving 9 bases of the junction unmatched. Germline CDR1 is SEHNR and CDR2 is FQNEAQ (reference sequence). CDR3 sequence reads: CASSLAGLAGGLGDKNIQYF. The CDR3 bases are TGTGCCAGCAGCTTAGCCGGACTAGCGGGGGGGCTAGGGGACAAAAACATTCAGTACTTC.

V is TRBV20-1 and J is TRBJ2-3; TRBD1 might be the D (7 bases). CDR1 DFQATT and CDR2 SNEGSKA come from the germline V gene (reference sequence). This CDR3 is built from 17 residues. Trimming took 6 bases from V and 7 from J, leaving 29 bases between them. The CDR3 protein is CSAEKTKPGGPFYTQYF. The CDR3 nucleotides read TGCAGTGCCGAGAAGACTAAGCCAGGGGGGCCGTTCTATACGCAGTATTTT.

The gene calls are TRBV29-1 and TRBJ2-7; 7 nucleotides line up with TRBD1. Trimming removed 2 bases from V and 1 base from J; junction bases left unmatched: 5. The CDR3 has 14 amino acids. The germline gives CDR1 SQVTM, CDR2 ANQGSEA. The CDR3 DNA is TGCAGCGTTGAACCCGAGACAGGGTCCTACGAGCAGTACTTC. It is translated as CSVEPETGSYEQYF.

This chain links TRBV5-4 with TRBJ2-1; D is possibly TRBD1 (5 bases). The CDR3 sequence is 14 residues long. In germline, CDR1 is SGHNT, CDR2 YYREEE (reference sequence). V was shortened by 1 base and J by 4 bases, with 9 bases between the two germline ends. The CDR3 sequence: CASSLPDRYNEQFF. CDR3 sequence (DNA): TGTGCCAGCAGCTTGCCCGACAGATACAATGAGCAGTTCTTC.

A few counts support this clonotype. The J gene is TRBJ2-5, the V gene TRBV6-5; D gene unclear. Judging by the DNA end, TRBJ2-7 fits better; the J call may be wrong. The germline V gene has CDR1 MNHEY and CDR2 SVGAGI. There are 11 residues in the CDR3. CDR3 region: CATQSVYEQYF. CDR3 DNA sequence: TGTGCCACCCAGAGCGTCTACGAGCAGTACTTC.

This chain's CDR3 is CASSLSLVTTGGAGYTF. The CDR3, as DNA: TGTGCCAGCAGCCTCTCCCTGGTGACCACAGGGGGCGCGGGCTACACCTTC. V and J are TRBV5-4 and TRBJ1-2; 9 bases map to TRBD1. The CDR3 is made up of 17 amino acids. The V and J ends lost 4 bases and 8 bases, in that order; junction bases with no gene match: 18. Germline V gene sequence: CDR1 SGHNT, CDR2 YYREEE (reference sequence). Full variable domain (missing parts from reference TRBV5-4 and TRBJ1-2): ETGVTQSPTHLIKTRGQQVTLRCSSQSGHNTVSWYQQALGQGPQFIFQYYREEENGRGNFPPRFSGLQFPNYSSELNVNALELDDSALYLCASSLSLVTTGGAGYTFGSGTRLTVV.

V usage is TRBV7-9 and J usage is TRBJ2-3; D gene uncertain. This CDR3 spans 12 amino acids. V gave up 4 bases and J gave up 14 bases, with 16 bases separating them. The V gene's germline CDR1 is SEHNR and CDR2 FQNEAQ (reference sequence). Here the CDR3 DNA reads TGTGCCAGCAGCTCCCTAGGAACAAGTAGGTATTTT. It yields the protein CASSSLGTSRYF.

This clonotype was counted a single time. The chain joins TRBV7-9 to TRBJ2-5, with TRBD1 identical over 7 bases. The CDR3 contains 15 residues. In germline, CDR1 is SEHNR, CDR2 FQNEAQ (reference sequence). The trim removed 5 bases at V and 2 bases at J, leaving 8 bases unmatched. As DNA, the CDR3 is TGTGCCAGCAGCGTCAACAGGGGCCCTCAAGAGACCCAGTACTTC. Translation: CASSVNRGPQETQYF.

This clonotype was picked up a small number of times. This chain links TRBV6-5 with TRBJ2-6; D is unclear. V lost 1 base and J lost 4, with 11 bases in between. From germline, CDR1 is MNHEY and CDR2 SVGAGI. This CDR3 comprises 16 residues. The CDR3 DNA reads TGTGCCAGCAGTTACTACACCCCTGTGGGGGCCAACGTCCTGACTTTC. Translation gives CASSYYTPVGANVLTF.

On this clonotype: The junction departs from germline at one end; a sequencing error may be responsible. This chain connects TRBV5-1 to TRBJ2-5; 7 bases are shared with TRBD2. Germline V gene sequence: CDR1 SGHRS, CDR2 YFSETQ. CDR3 length equals 13 residues. The CDR3 loop reads CTSTTAGLETQYF. The CDR3 nucleotides are TGCACCAGCACAACAGCGGGGTTAGAGACCCAGTACTTC.

The chain uses TRBV10-3 and TRBJ2-7, with D tentatively TRBD1 (7 bases). V lost 0 bases and J lost 7, with 19 bases in between. CDR1 is ENHRY, CDR2 SYGVKD, per germline. The CDR3 loop spans 16 amino acids. CDR3 in amino acids: CAISESFDREAKEQYF. CDR3 nucleotide sequence: TGTGCCATCAGTGAGTCGTTCGACAGGGAGGCAAAGGAGCAGTACTTC.

J is TRBJ1-1 and V is TRBV5-1, with D perhaps matching TRBD1 (5 bases). There are 14 residues in the CDR3. V lost 4 bases, J lost 10 bases, and 20 bases lay in between. Germline V gene sequence: CDR1 SGHRS, CDR2 YFSETQ. The DNA of the CDR3 is TGCGCCAGCAGCCGACCTAACGACAGAGATGGAGCTTTCTTT. Its protein product is CASSRPNDRDGAFF. Together with reference TRBV5-1 and TRBJ1-1, the CDR3 gives the full variable domain: KAGVTQTPRYLIKTRGQQVTLSCSPISGHRSVSWYQQTPGQGLQFLFEYFSETQRNKGNFPGRFSGRQFSNSRSEMNVSTLELGDSALYLCASSRPNDRDGAFFGQGTRLTVV.

The chain couples TRBV12-3 or TRBV12-4 to TRBJ1-1; D gene unclear. The V gene lost 6 bases and the J gene lost 11 bases, with 13 bases spanning the gap. This CDR3 region has 11 residues. In nucleotides, the CDR3 is TGTGCCAGCAGGGGATTTGGGGAGGCTTTCTTT. Translated: CASRGFGEAFF.

The chain links TRBV27 to TRBJ1-1, with 7 positions matching TRBD1. CDR3 length equals 15 residues. CDR1 and CDR2 (germline): MNHEY, SMNVEV (reference sequence). V lost 7 bases and J lost 3; bases outside the gene matches: 11. The chain's CDR3 is CASISQTGMYTEAFF. In DNA form, the CDR3 reads TGTGCCAGCATCTCCCAGACAGGGATGTACACTGAAGCTTTCTTT.

The chain links TRBV29-1 to TRBJ1-4, with D hard to call. The CDR3 consists of 15 residues. From germline, CDR1 is SQVTM and CDR2 ANQGSEA. V lost 3 bases, J lost 5 bases, and 16 bases lay in between. CDR3 amino acids: CSVEIRGPFNEKLFF. The CDR3 DNA reads TGCAGCGTTGAGATACGAGGGCCCTTCAATGAAAAACTGTTTTTT.

This chain joins TRBV18 and TRBJ1-4, with 9 bases lining up with TRBD1. Germline CDR1 KGHSH, CDR2 LQKENI. With V trimmed by 3 bases and J by 5 bases, 4 bases remained unmatched. This CDR3 contains 15 residues. Here the CDR3 reads CASSPTGTGNEKLFF. CDR3 sequence (DNA): TGTGCCAGCTCACCGACCGGGACAGGGAATGAAAAACTGTTTTTT.

V and J are TRBV20-1 and TRBJ2-1; TRBD2 might be the D (6 bases). The germline V gene has CDR1 DFQATT and CDR2 SNEGSKA (reference sequence). Between the trimmed V and J ends, which lost 5 bases and 2 bases, there was a span of 25 bases. The CDR3 extends over 18 amino acids. Here the CDR3 reads CSAQIGALEGVTYNEQFF. The CDR3 nucleotides read TGCAGTGCTCAAATCGGCGCGTTGGAGGGAGTCACCTACAATGAGCAGTTCTTC.

The chain uses TRBV20-1 and TRBJ2-3; the D is unclear. V lost 4 bases to trimming and J lost 3 bases, with 14 bases between them. The CDR3 has 14 amino acids. From germline, CDR1 is DFQATT and CDR2 SNEGSKA (reference sequence). CDR3 bases: TGCAGTGCTAAAAACAGTCTCTGGACAGATACGCAGTATTTT. Translation: CSAKNSLWTDTQYF.

The chain employs TRBV24-1 and TRBJ1-6; maybe TRBD1 (6 bases). V was pared by 2 bases and J by 4 bases, with 17 bases between. Germline V gives CDR1 KGHDR, CDR2 SFDVKD. This CDR3 region has 18 residues. The CDR3 DNA reads TGTGCCACCAGTGATTCGACGACAGGCGCTTTATATAATTCACCCCTCCACTTT. Translated, it gives CATSDSTTGALYNSPLHF.

Worth noting for this clonotype: It may be a read error: a sequence one base away is much more abundant. V and J are TRBV6-5 and TRBJ2-5, with 10 bases aligning to TRBD1. The J call is uncertain, as TRBJ2-7 better fits the DNA end. Per germline, CDR1 MNHEY and CDR2 SVGAGI. The CDR3 has 14 residues. The chain's CDR3 is CTSSYGTGVYEQYF. The CDR3 DNA is TGTACCAGCAGTTACGGGACAGGGGTATACGAGCAGTACTTC.

The chain joins TRBV29-1 to TRBJ2-1; TRBD1 matches at 8 bases. There are 14 residues in the CDR3. The germline V gene encodes CDR1 SQVTM and CDR2 ANQGSEA. J lost 7 bases, V lost 4 bases, and 9 bases had no gene match. The DNA of the CDR3 is TGCAGCGTTGTTTTCGCAGGGGGCCGAAATGAGCAGTTCTTC. Protein product: CSVVFAGGRNEQFF.

The chain is built from TRBV6-5 and TRBJ2-6, with D possibly being TRBD1 or TRBD2 (5 bases each). The CDR3 extends over 17 amino acids. V was pared by 6 bases and J by 0 bases, with 15 bases between. CDR1 is MNHEY, CDR2 SVGAGI, per germline. The CDR3 loop is CASSLEGRRSGANVLTF. The CDR3 DNA follows: TGTGCCAGCAGCTTAGAGGGACGCCGCTCTGGGGCCAACGTCCTGACTTTC.

This clonotype was observed a handful of times. The chain uses TRBV27 and TRBJ2-5; D unclear. The end of the DNA fits TRBJ2-7 better, so the J call may be wrong. In germline, CDR1 is MNHEY, CDR2 SMNVEV (reference sequence). The CDR3 covers 13 residues. The CDR3 bases are TGTGCCAGCGCCACCATACCTGTCCACGAGCAGTACTTC. This encodes CASATIPVHEQYF.

This clonotype was observed many times. The chain combines TRBV6-2 or TRBV6-3 with TRBJ2-7; D gene uncertain. Trimming removed 8 bases at V and 2 bases at J, with 10 bases between. Germline CDR1 reads MNHEY; CDR2 reads SVGEGT. The CDR3 is 12 residues long. In DNA form, the CDR3 reads TGTGCCAGCTCCGCCGGGCCCTACGAGCAGTACTTC. Translated, it gives CASSAGPYEQYF.

This clonotype was recorded a few times. The chain uses TRBV7-9 and TRBJ2-7, with D tentatively TRBD1 (7 bases). From germline, CDR1 is SEHNR and CDR2 FQNEAQ (reference sequence). Trimming cost V 0 bases and J 6 bases, with 15 bases left between them. CDR3 length: 15 amino acids. CDR3 loop: CASSLASAGGSEQYF. In DNA, the CDR3 is TGTGCCAGCAGCTTAGCGTCGGCAGGGGGGTCCGAGCAGTACTTC.

This clonotype was seen only a few times. V gene TRBV20-1 combines with J gene TRBJ2-5; D is uncertain. Germline assignment: CDR1 DFQATT and CDR2 SNEGSKA (reference sequence). Trimming removed 3 bases from V and 1 base from J, with 9 bases in between. The CDR3 has 13 amino acids. The CDR3 bases are TGCAGTGCTAGGTGGGCCAGCCAAGAGACCCAGTACTTC. This translates into CSARWASQETQYF.